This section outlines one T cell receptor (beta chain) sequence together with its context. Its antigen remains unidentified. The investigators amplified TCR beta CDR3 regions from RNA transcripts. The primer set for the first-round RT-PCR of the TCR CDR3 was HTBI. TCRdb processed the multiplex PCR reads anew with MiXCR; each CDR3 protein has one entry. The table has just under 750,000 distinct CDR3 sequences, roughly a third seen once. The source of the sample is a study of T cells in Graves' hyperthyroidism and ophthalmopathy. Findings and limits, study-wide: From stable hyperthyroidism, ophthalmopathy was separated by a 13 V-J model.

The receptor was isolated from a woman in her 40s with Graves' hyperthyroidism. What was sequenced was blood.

The CDR3 region is CSVMEQPYGYTF. The CDR3 coding sequence is TGCAGCGTTATGGAACAGCCATATGGCTACACCTTC. V gene TRBV29-1 combines with J gene TRBJ1-2; D gene unclear. CDR1 is SQVTM and CDR2 is ANQGSEA in the germline V gene. V shed 5 bases and J shed 5 bases, with 12 bases lying between them. The CDR3 contains 12 residues.